One sample yielded the 25 T cell receptor beta chains listed below, sequenced in a study of T cell responses to AZD1222 COVID-19 vaccine. The repertoire was sequenced with immunoSEQ multiplex PCR; TCRdb's copy has only in-frame clones and lacks some. The sample consists of about 170,000 clones, approximately 93% of them appearing once. The source was peripheral blood, collected on day 0 of AZD1222 vaccination. All receptors derive from an adult in good health.

The chain is built from TRBV29-1 and TRBJ2-3; D possibly matches TRBD1 or TRBD2 (5 bases each). V was shortened by 3 bases and J by 6 bases, with 16 bases between the two germline ends. Germline CDR1 SQVTM, CDR2 ANQGSEA. The CDR3 spans 14 residues. This CDR3 is CSVDSGTRPDTQYF. The CDR3 DNA follows: TGCAGCGTTGATTCAGGGACCCGTCCGGATACGCAGTATTTT.

The gene calls are TRBV29-1 and TRBJ2-4; TRBD1 aligns across 9 bases. The V gene end was trimmed by 7 bases and the J gene end by 7 bases; junction bases not matched to a gene: 5. The CDR3 is 12 residues long. CDR1 and CDR2 from the germline V gene are SQVTM and ANQGSEA. CDR3 in DNA: TGCAGCGGAGGACAGGGGCTGAACATTCAGTACTTC. Its translation: CSGGQGLNIQYF.

Worth noting for this clone: Within the sample, other DNA sequences also encode this same CDR3. The CDR3 bases are TGTGCCAGCAGCTTGAGCTACGAGCAGTACTTC. Its protein is CASSLSYEQYF. The genes are TRBV7-9 and TRBJ2-7, with D hard to call. Germline V gene lookup returns CDR1 SEHNR and CDR2 FQNEAQ (reference sequence). V was pared by 3 bases and J by 3 bases, with 3 bases between. The CDR3 is 11 residues long.

This clone was seen a single time. This chain connects TRBV2 to TRBJ2-2; D is perhaps TRBD1 (5 bases). The V gene lost 8 bases and the J gene lost 5 bases, with 18 bases spanning the gap. From germline, CDR1 is SNHLY and CDR2 FYNNEI. This CDR3 contains 15 residues. The CDR3 here is CASFRDSVLTGELFF. The CDR3 region has the DNA TGTGCCAGCTTCCGAGACAGCGTTCTAACCGGGGAGCTGTTTTTT.

This clone was observed once. The chain links TRBV29-1 to TRBJ1-1, with 7 bases lining up with TRBD1. The CDR3 sequence is 14 residues long. The germline gives CDR1 SQVTM, CDR2 ANQGSEA. In DNA form, the CDR3 reads TGCAGTGGGACCGACAGGGTAATGAACACTGAAGCTTTCTTT. It encodes CSGTDRVMNTEAFF.

The CDR3 DNA sequence: TGTGCCAGCAGCCGGACGGACCTCGAGCCCCAGCATTTT. Its protein is CASSRTDLEPQHF. This chain joins TRBV6-5 and TRBJ1-5, with D unresolved. Germline V gene sequence: CDR1 MNHEY, CDR2 SVGAGI. V dropped 6 bases and J dropped 8 bases, with 14 bases sitting between them. This CDR3 region has 13 residues.

This clone came up a few times. The chain is built from TRBV13 and TRBJ2-1, with unresolved D. Germline loops: CDR1 PRHDT, CDR2 FYEKMQ (reference sequence). Trimming removed 4 bases at V and 2 bases at J, with 3 bases between. The CDR3 runs to 12 residues. The CDR3 region is CASSSTYNEQFF. CDR3 nucleotide sequence: TGTGCCAGCAGCTCCACCTACAATGAGCAGTTCTTC. The variable domain in full, with the rest retrieved from reference TRBV13 and TRBJ2-1, is AAGVIQSPRHLIKEKRETATLKCYPIPRHDTVYWYQQGPGQDPQFLISFYEKMQSDKGSIPDRFSAQQFSDYHSELNMSSLELGDSALYFCASSSTYNEQFFGPGTRLTVL.

The rearrangement links TRBV5-1 to TRBJ1-5; TRBD1 matches at 7 bases. The V gene's germline CDR1 is SGHRS and CDR2 YFSETQ. V lost 4 bases to trimming and J lost 4 bases; unmatched junction nucleotides: 5. The CDR3 is 14 residues long. CDR3 coding DNA: TGCGCCAGCAGCAGGACAGGAGGAAATCAGCCCCAGCATTTT. Translating it yields CASSRTGGNQPQHF.

Only a few counts were recorded for this clone. The chain is built from TRBV6-5 and TRBJ2-1; possibly TRBD2 for D (5 bases). CDR3 length: 14 residues. From germline, CDR1 is MNHEY and CDR2 SVGAGI. V gave up 7 bases and J gave up 5 bases, with 15 bases separating them. The CDR3 spells CASTTFWGDNEQFF. In nucleotides, the CDR3 is TGTGCCAGCACAACCTTTTGGGGAGACAATGAGCAGTTCTTC.

V is TRBV6-1 and J is TRBJ1-1, with 9 bases that match TRBD1. With V trimmed by 3 bases and J by 4 bases, 6 bases remained unmatched. Germline-derived CDR1 and CDR2 are MNHNS and SASEGT. The CDR3 covers 15 residues. The CDR3 nucleotides are TGTGCCAGCAGTGACCCTACAGGGGGCATCACTGAAGCTTTCTTT. It yields the protein CASSDPTGGITEAFF.

This sequence joins TRBV28 and TRBJ2-2; D possibly corresponds to TRBD1 (5 bases). Germline V gives CDR1 MDHEN, CDR2 SYDVKM. The ends were cut back, 10 bases at V and 3 bases at J, with 12 bases in the middle. This CDR3 comprises 13 residues. The DNA of the CDR3 is TGTGCCACGAAGGAACAGGACACCGGGGAGCTGTTTTTT. It yields the protein CATKEQDTGELFF.

The rearrangement uses TRBV15 and TRBJ2-1, with a weak D call TRBD2 (6 bases). Germline V gene lookup returns CDR1 LNHNV and CDR2 YYDKDF (reference sequence). The CDR3 is 13 residues long. With 3 bases removed from V and 3 bases from J, the gap between germline ends came to 6 bases. The CDR3 nucleotides are TGTGCCACCAGCAGTAGCGGCTACAATGAGCAGTTCTTC. It translates to CATSSSGYNEQFF.

The chain has TRBV27 and TRBJ2-1; 14 bases fit TRBD2. This CDR3 contains 15 residues. The J segment lost 9 bases and the V segment lost 6 bases, leaving 7 bases of the junction unmatched. Germline V lookup: CDR1 MNHEY, CDR2 SMNVEV (reference sequence). CDR3 in amino acids: CASRKGLAGDGEQFF. In DNA form, the CDR3 reads TGTGCCAGCAGGAAGGGACTAGCGGGAGACGGTGAGCAGTTCTTC.

V is TRBV2 and J is TRBJ1-6, with TRBD1 matching over 10 bases. The trim removed 8 bases at V and 8 bases at J, leaving 6 bases unmatched. Germline lookup yields CDR1 SNHLY and CDR2 FYNNEI. The CDR3 runs to 14 residues. Written as DNA, the CDR3 is TGTGCCAGCCGTACAGGACAGGGGGATTCACCCCTCCACTTT. Protein sequence: CASRTGQGDSPLHF.

This clone was picked up one time. The V gene is TRBV5-1, the J gene TRBJ1-2, with D possibly TRBD1 on 5 matching bases. Germline CDR1 reads SGHRS; CDR2 reads YFSETQ. V lost 4 bases, J lost 2 bases, and 12 bases lay in between. The CDR3 has 14 amino acids. The CDR3 reads CASSVGPRNYGYTF. Here the CDR3 DNA reads TGCGCCAGCAGCGTGGGACCGCGGAACTATGGCTACACCTTC.

The rearrangement joins TRBV19 to TRBJ1-1, with a possible D match to TRBD1 (5 bases). Trimming pared 5 bases from V and 0 bases from J, leaving 16 bases between. The CDR3 is 16 amino acids. Germline lookup yields CDR1 LNHDA and CDR2 SQIVND (reference sequence). The CDR3 protein is CASSRAGGRMNTEAFF. In nucleotides, the CDR3 is TGTGCCAGTAGTCGCGCGGGGGGGAGGATGAACACTGAAGCTTTCTTT.

J is TRBJ1-6 and V is TRBV6-1; no definite D call. Germline-derived CDR1 and CDR2 are MNHNS and SASEGT. Trimming shortened V by 3 bases and J by 4 bases, and 13 bases separated the two germline ends. The CDR3 runs 16 residues. CDR3 loop: CASSEGSGVYNSPLHF. CDR3 coding DNA: TGTGCCAGCAGTGAGGGGTCTGGGGTGTATAATTCACCCCTCCACTTT.

This sequence joins TRBV29-1 and TRBJ1-2, with a weak D call TRBD1 (6 bases). The germline V and J ends were trimmed by 7 bases and 0 bases, with 18 bases remaining between them. CDR1 is SQVTM, CDR2 ANQGSEA, per germline. The CDR3 runs 15 residues. CDR3 sequence: CSAGRAGVTNYGYTF. Here the CDR3 DNA reads TGCAGCGCTGGCCGCGCAGGGGTTACTAACTATGGCTACACCTTC.

This chain joins TRBV7-2 and TRBJ2-3; 7 positions agree with TRBD1. The CDR3 has 14 amino acids. CDR1 and CDR2 from the germline V gene are SGHTA and FQGNSA. The V segment lost 4 bases and the J segment 5 bases; nucleotides outside the gene matches: 6. CDR3 loop: CASSSDRARDTQYF. The DNA for the CDR3 is TGTGCCAGCAGCTCTGACAGGGCGAGAGATACGCAGTATTTT.

V gene TRBV27 combines with J gene TRBJ2-5; D ambiguous. CDR3 size: 17 residues. V gave up 3 bases and J gave up 1 base, with 18 bases separating them. CDR1 and CDR2 from the germline V gene are MNHEY and SMNVEV (reference sequence). The DNA of the CDR3 is TGTGCCAGCAGTTTTAGTTCCGACGGCTTGACCCAAGAGACCCAGTACTTC. Amino acid sequence: CASSFSSDGLTQETQYF.

A single count supports this clone. The chain uses TRBV5-4 and TRBJ1-2; D gene unclear. The CDR3 has 12 residues. V was trimmed by 4 bases and J by 4 bases, leaving 8 bases between them. Germline lookup yields CDR1 SGHNT and CDR2 YYREEE (reference sequence). The CDR3 DNA reads as TGTGCCAGCAGCCCCCCGGGCTATGGCTACACCTTC. Encoded protein: CASSPPGYGYTF.

The V and J genes are TRBV21-1 and TRBJ1-2; whether TRBD1, the table's D call, matches the DNA was not checked. TRBV21-1 is a pseudogene segment. The CDR3 consists of 14 residues. CDR3 in amino acids: CASRSGTVEDGYTF. CDR3 DNA sequence: TGTGCCAGCAGATCCGGGACAGTGGAGGATGGCTACACCTTC.

This clone was seen a single time. The chain is built from TRBV19 and TRBJ1-1; D gene unclear. CDR1 and CDR2 from the germline V gene are LNHDA and SQIVND (reference sequence). This CDR3 comprises 12 residues. V was cut by 6 bases and J by 1 base, with 6 bases left in between. The DNA of the CDR3 is TGTGCCAGTAGGGGTGGGAACACTGAAGCTTTCTTT. Translated, it gives CASRGGNTEAFF.

The gene calls are TRBV5-1 and TRBJ2-3; 14 bases fit TRBD2. CDR1 is SGHRS, CDR2 YFSETQ, per germline. This CDR3 has 18 amino acids. The V segment lost 4 bases and the J segment 6 bases; nucleotides outside the gene matches: 13. CDR3 protein: CASSGIVGLAGGADTQYF. The CDR3 DNA follows: TGCGCCAGCAGCGGGATAGTTGGACTAGCGGGAGGCGCGGATACGCAGTATTTT.

Only one count was recorded for this clone. This sequence joins TRBV5-5 and TRBJ1-2, with D unclear. In germline, CDR1 is SGHKS, CDR2 YYEKEE (reference sequence). The germline V and J ends were trimmed by 0 bases and 2 bases, with 11 bases remaining between them. This CDR3 spans 15 amino acids. Written as DNA, the CDR3 is TGTGCCAGCAGCTTGGGAGGCGGTGGGAACTATGGCTACACCTTC. Protein product: CASSLGGGGNYGYTF.